The rows below give T cell receptor beta chains drawn from one sample of a study of OX40 agonist ivuxolimab in advanced cancers. Sequencing was performed with immunoSEQ multiplex PCR; in TCRdb, only in-frame clones are kept and a portion is missing. The top ten clones hold more than 20% of a sample with more than 65,000 clones, 84% of them seen once. Sequencing used CD4+ or CD8+ T cells sorted from blood, obtained in a trial of the OX40 agonist ivuxolimab. The receptors come from an adult with an advanced solid tumor such as melanoma, head and neck, liver or kidney cancer. The CDR3 runs from the conserved cysteine through the conserved F or W. The order of the fields is V gene, D gene, J gene, clone size, CDR3 protein, CDR3 DNA. The D gene is left open where the match is weak. Some rows mark clone size as missing; the rest say once, few, many or name a class of expanded clone.

>TRBV18|.|TRBJ1-1|.
CASSPRDVSTEAFF
TGTGCCAGCTCACCTAGGGATGTGAGCACTGAAGCTTTCTTT
>TRBV5-1|TRBD1|TRBJ1-1|.
CASSLYPGGEGEAFF
TGCGCCAGCAGCTTGTACCCAGGGGGCGAAGGAGAAGCTTTCTTT
>TRBV5-4|.|TRBJ1-2|.
CASTSKAGTSPDLGYTF
TGTGCCAGCACCTCTAAAGCGGGGACATCGCCCGACCTTGGCTACACCTTC
>TRBV5-1|.|TRBJ2-5|.
CASSRLGAEETQYF
TGCGCCAGCAGTCGACTTGGAGCTGAAGAGACCCAGTACTTC
>TRBV5-6|.|TRBJ1-1|.
CASSSYGINTEAFF
TGTGCCAGCAGCTCCTACGGAATTAACACTGAAGCTTTCTTT
>TRBV7-2|.|TRBJ1-2|.
CASSLEGSNYGYTF
TGTGCCAGCAGCTTAGAAGGTTCTAACTATGGCTACACCTTC
>TRBV23-1|.|TRBJ1-1|.
CASSQFRGRATEAFF
TGCGCCAGCAGTCAATTTAGGGGAAGGGCCACTGAAGCTTTCTTT
>TRBV2|TRBD2|TRBJ2-6|.
CASTRRGLAGISGANVLTF
TGTGCCAGCACTCGCAGAGGACTAGCGGGGATCTCTGGGGCCAACGTCCTGACTTTC
>TRBV2|TRBD2|TRBJ2-1|.
CASSKTSGGVNEQFF
TGTGCCAGCAGCAAAACTAGCGGGGGGGTGAATGAGCAGTTCTTC
>TRBV6-1|.|TRBJ2-1|.
CASSVPSRVVDNEQFF
TGTGCCAGCAGTGTTCCCTCGAGGGTGGTGGACAATGAGCAGTTCTTC
>TRBV28|TRBD1|TRBJ2-3|.
CASSSTGRRLDTQYF
TGTGCCAGCAGTTCGACAGGGCGCCGGTTGGATACGCAGTATTTT
>TRBV28|.|TRBJ1-5|once
CASSLRGRGPQHF
TGTGCCAGCAGCTTGCGGGGGAGGGGGCCCCAGCATTTT
>TRBV4-1|.|TRBJ1-5|few
CASSQDLVIYSNQPQHF
TGCGCCAGCAGCCAAGATTTGGTGATCTATAGCAATCAGCCCCAGCATTTT
>TRBV16|.|TRBJ1-2|.
CASSRQSGNYGYTF
TGTGCCAGCAGTCGCCAGTCAGGGAACTATGGCTACACCTTC
>TRBV7-9|TRBD2|TRBJ2-1|once
CASSLELAGNNEQFF
TGTGCCAGCAGCCTAGAACTAGCGGGCAACAATGAGCAGTTCTTC
>TRBV6-1|TRBD1|TRBJ2-7|.
CASSEWDRDVEQYF
TGTGCCAGCAGTGAATGGGACAGGGATGTCGAGCAGTACTTC
>TRBV19|TRBD1|TRBJ1-2|.
CASSIPDRGGGYTF
TGTGCCAGTAGTATCCCGGACAGGGGCGGTGGCTACACCTTC
>TRBV7-9|.|TRBJ2-2|.
CASSFRQGNTRELFF
TGTGCCAGCAGCTTTAGGCAGGGGAACACCAGGGAGCTGTTTTTT
>TRBV19|.|TRBJ2-3|.
CASSNGHSTDTQYF
TGTGCCAGTAGTAACGGCCACAGCACAGATACGCAGTATTTT
>TRBV2|TRBD1|TRBJ2-2|.
CASRGDRGPGELFF
TGTGCCAGCAGGGGTGACAGGGGGCCCGGGGAGCTGTTTTTT
>TRBV19|.|TRBJ1-3|.
CASSRGGPNSGNTIYF
TGTGCCAGTAGCCGCGGGGGCCCTAACTCTGGAAACACCATATATTTT
>TRBV14|.|TRBJ2-5|.
CASSQEGGGQETQYF
TGTGCCAGCAGCCAAGAGGGGGGCGGACAAGAGACCCAGTACTTC
>TRBV28|.|TRBJ2-3|.
CASCPDSPSTDTQYF
TGTGCCAGCTGCCCCGACAGCCCTAGCACAGATACGCAGTATTTT
>TRBV12-5|TRBD2|TRBJ2-2|.
CASGLSAGGRRTGELFF
TGTGCTAGTGGTTTATCGGCGGGAGGAAGGAGGACCGGGGAGCTGTTTTTT
>TRBV15|.|TRBJ2-5|.
CATSRVGSRAQTQYF
TGTGCCACCAGCAGAGTTGGCTCGCGGGCACAGACCCAGTACTTC
>TRBV6-6|TRBD2|TRBJ2-7|once
CASSPRAGDYEQYF
TGTGCCAGCAGTCCTCGCGCGGGGGACTACGAGCAGTACTTC
>TRBV28|.|TRBJ2-7|.
CASKGGFSLREQYF
TGTGCCAGCAAGGGGGGCTTTAGTCTCCGCGAGCAGTACTTC
>TRBV7-8|TRBD1|TRBJ1-2|.
CASSPQTGVGGYTF
TGTGCCAGCAGCCCTCAGACAGGGGTGGGTGGCTACACCTTC
>TRBV21-1|.|TRBJ2-1|.
CASSKIGDRGTNEQFF
TGTGCCAGCAGCAAAATCGGGGACAGGGGTACCAATGAGCAGTTCTTC
>TRBV7-2|.|TRBJ1-4|.
CASSWNGIEKLFF
TGTGCCAGCAGCTGGAACGGGATTGAAAAACTGTTTTTT
>TRBV10-3|TRBD1|TRBJ1-3|.
CAISGPRTGGNTIYF
TGTGCCATCAGTGGCCCGAGGACAGGTGGAAACACCATATATTTT
>TRBV10-2|.|TRBJ1-5|.
CASSEFGGNQPQHF
TGCGCCAGCAGTGAGTTCGGTGGCAATCAGCCCCAGCATTTT
>TRBV27|.|TRBJ2-3|.
CASSSITGDTQYF
TGTGCCAGCAGTTCTATCACTGGGGATACGCAGTATTTT
>TRBV5-1|.|TRBJ2-7|.
CASGERGSTGEQYF
TGCGCCAGCGGGGAGAGGGGGTCCACGGGTGAGCAGTACTTC
>TRBV5-1|TRBD1|TRBJ2-2|.
CASSRDSLNTGELFF
TGCGCCAGCAGCAGGGACAGCCTGAACACCGGGGAGCTGTTTTTT
>TRBV5-1|TRBD1|TRBJ2-2|.
CASSLRTGDTGELFF
TGCGCCAGCAGCTTGAGGACAGGGGATACCGGGGAGCTGTTTTTT
>TRBV2|.|TRBJ2-5|.
CASSELGQAGAQYF
TGTGCCAGCAGTGAATTGGGTCAGGCTGGGGCCCAGTACTTC
>TRBV15|.|TRBJ2-6|.
CATSRAPGLRGSGANVLTF
TGTGCCACCAGCAGAGCCCCGGGACTGAGGGGCTCTGGGGCCAACGTCCTGACTTTC
>TRBV4-3|.|TRBJ1-1|.
CASSQDQVWIQGTDGTEAFF
TGCGCCAGCAGCCAAGATCAGGTGTGGATACAGGGTACAGACGGTACTGAAGCTTTCTTT
>TRBV18|.|TRBJ2-7|.
CASSPPRGDDYEQYF
TGTGCCAGCTCACCACCGCGGGGTGATGACTACGAGCAGTACTTC
>TRBV18|.|TRBJ2-1|.
CASSPSVGSVNNEQFF
TGTGCCAGCTCACCCTCCGTGGGTAGCGTCAACAATGAGCAGTTCTTC
>TRBV7-6|TRBD1|TRBJ1-4|.
CASSRFAGTGREKLFF
TGTGCCAGCAGTCGATTCGCCGGGACAGGACGGGAAAAACTGTTTTTT
>TRBV4-1|.|TRBJ1-3|.
CASSLNRAGNTIYF
TGCGCCAGCAGCCTAAACAGGGCTGGAAACACCATATATTTT
>TRBV20-1|.|TRBJ1-4|.
CSASVGETLFF
TGCAGTGCTAGTGTGGGGGAGACACTGTTTTTT
>TRBV5-1|TRBD1|TRBJ1-1|few
CASSRQGQLDTEAFF
TGCGCCAGCAGTAGACAGGGGCAATTGGACACTGAAGCTTTCTTT
>TRBV5-1|.|TRBJ2-2|.
CASRPRDTGELFF
TGCGCCAGCAGGCCCCGGGACACCGGGGAGCTGTTTTTT
>TRBV4-3|.|TRBJ2-7|.
CASSQDFSGLQYF
TGCGCCAGCAGCCAAGATTTCTCCGGGCTGCAGTACTTC
>TRBV11-3|.|TRBJ2-3|.
CASSLGRGTDTQYF
TGTGCCAGCAGCTTGGGCAGGGGCACAGATACGCAGTATTTT
>TRBV28|.|TRBJ1-5|.
CASSRDWGGPQHF
TGTGCCAGCAGCCGAGATTGGGGAGGTCCCCAGCATTTT
>TRBV19|TRBD2|TRBJ2-3|.
CASSFSGRTDTQYF
TGTGCCAGTAGTTTTAGCGGGAGAACAGATACGCAGTATTTT
>TRBV5-1|.|TRBJ1-1|.
CASSRQESGVTEAFF
TGCGCCAGCAGCCGACAGGAGAGCGGGGTCACTGAAGCTTTCTTT
>TRBV4-3|TRBD1|TRBJ1-4|.
CASSLRPGTAYEKLFF
TGCGCCAGCAGCCTCCGGCCCGGGACAGCGTATGAAAAACTGTTTTTT
>TRBV19|TRBD2|TRBJ2-3|.
CASSVPGSPGGGDTQYF
TGTGCCAGTAGTGTTCCGGGATCCCCGGGAGGTGGAGATACGCAGTATTTT